The rows below give T cell receptor beta chains drawn from one sample of a study of OX40 agonist ivuxolimab in advanced cancers. TCRdb's table, derived via immunoSEQ multiplex PCR, lists solely in-frame clones and lacks some. The repertoire holds fewer than 40,000 clones, with about 83% as singletons. Specimen: CD4+ or CD8+ T cells sorted from blood, collected in a trial of the OX40 agonist ivuxolimab. The receptors originated from an adult with an advanced solid tumor such as melanoma, head and neck, liver or kidney cancer. CDR3s include the opening cysteine and the closing phenylalanine or tryptophan. D genes are given only for firm matches. For some rows the clone size is stated as once, few or many, or as a class when expanded; others skip it.

>few|TRBV5-4|NA|TRBJ2-7
TGTGCCAGCAGCTTCTCTCAACTCCGGGAGCAGTACTTC
CASSFSQLREQYF
>NA|TRBV13|NA|TRBJ1-6
TGTGCCAGCAGCCCCCCCGGGGGTACTTATAATTCACCCCTCCACTTT
CASSPPGGTYNSPLHF
>NA|TRBV10-1|NA|TRBJ1-1
TGCGCCAGCAGTCGGACCCTCAGTACTGAAGCTTTCTTT
CASSRTLSTEAFF
>NA|TRBV10-1|NA|TRBJ2-2
TGCGCCAGCACAGATGCTTCCGGGGAGCTGTTTTTT
CASTDASGELFF
>NA|TRBV7-2|TRBD2|TRBJ2-1
TGTGCCAGCAGCTCAAGGACTAGCGGGACGTACAATGAGCAGTTCTTC
CASSSRTSGTYNEQFF
>NA|TRBV18|NA|TRBJ2-7
TGTGCCAGCTCACCACAGGGAGGCCTCTACGAGCAGTACTTC
CASSPQGGLYEQYF
>once|TRBV27|NA|TRBJ2-2
TGTGCCAGCAGACGGATTCTGGGACAAATGGCCGGGGAGCTGTTTTTT
CASRRILGQMAGELFF
>NA|TRBV4-3|TRBD1|TRBJ2-7
TGCGCCAGCAGCCAAGGGGGCGGGACAGGGGAGCAGTACTTC
CASSQGGGTGEQYF
>few|TRBV15|NA|TRBJ2-2
TGTGCCACCAGCATCTTGGGCGGAACCGGGGAGCTGTTTTTT
CATSILGGTGELFF
>NA|TRBV6-1|NA|TRBJ2-3
TGTGCCAGCAGTGAAGCGGGGAGCACAGATACGCAGTATTTT
CASSEAGSTDTQYF
>NA|TRBV30|TRBD1|TRBJ1-1
TGTGCCTGGAGCCCCAGGACAGGGAGTAGGAACACTGAAGCTTTCTTT
CAWSPRTGSRNTEAFF
>NA|TRBV20-1|NA|TRBJ2-7
TGCAGTGCCGGGGACGGCTACGAGCAGTACTTC
CSAGDGYEQYF
>NA|TRBV28|NA|TRBJ1-1
TGTGCCAGCAGCCGACCGATGACTGAAGCTTTCTTT
CASSRPMTEAFF
>NA|TRBV11-3|NA|TRBJ2-1
TGTGCCAGCAGCTTCCCCGGCGACGATGAGCAGTTCTTC
CASSFPGDDEQFF
>NA|TRBV12-5|NA|TRBJ1-1
TGTGCTAGTGGTTTGGTTAAACCGGGACACCCGGGGACTGAAGCTTTCTTT
CASGLVKPGHPGTEAFF
>NA|TRBV9|NA|TRBJ2-2
TGTGCCAGCAGTCGTAGTGGCAGAAACACCGGGGAGCTGTTTTTT
CASSRSGRNTGELFF
>NA|TRBV19|NA|TRBJ2-6
TGTGCCAGTAGTATCGACAGGTACTCTGGGGCCAACGTCCTGACTTTC
CASSIDRYSGANVLTF
>NA|TRBV7-9|NA|TRBJ2-2
TGTGCCAGCAGCCAGCCCGGGACGGCGAACACCGGGGAGCTGTTTTTT
CASSQPGTANTGELFF
>NA|TRBV6-5|NA|TRBJ2-7
TGTGCCAGCAGTAACCCCCCCTCCTCCTACGAGCAGTACTTC
CASSNPPSSYEQYF
>once|TRBV6-5|TRBD2|TRBJ2-7
TGTGCCAGCAGTTACGCCGGGACTAGCCGCAACGAGCAGTACTTC
CASSYAGTSRNEQYF
>NA|TRBV19|NA|TRBJ2-1
TGTGCCAGTAGTAAAGGTACCAATGAGCAGTTCTTC
CASSKGTNEQFF
>NA|TRBV6-1|NA|TRBJ2-6
TGTGCCAGCAGGTACACCTCTGGGGCCAACGTCCTGACTTTC
CASRYTSGANVLTF
>NA|TRBV2|NA|TRBJ2-1
TGTGCCAGCAGCCCGGGGGCCTTGTGGCAGTTCTTC
CASSPGALWQFF
>NA|TRBV27|NA|TRBJ2-3
TGTGCCAGCAAGGGCAGGGGAACAGATACGCAGTATTTT
CASKGRGTDTQYF
>NA|TRBV7-2|TRBD1|TRBJ2-5
TGTGCCAGCAGCCCAAGGACAGGGGGTTTCGAGACCCAGTACTTC
CASSPRTGGFETQYF
>NA|TRBV23-1|NA|TRBJ2-7
TGCGCCAGCGAAGAGGTCTGCCACTCCTACGAGCAGTACTTC
CASEEVCHSYEQYF
>NA|TRBV10-2|NA|TRBJ2-6
TGCGCCAGCAGTCCTCAAACGCCTGGGGCCAACGTCCTGACTTTC
CASSPQTPGANVLTF
>NA|TRBV27|NA|TRBJ1-1
TGTGCCAGTCAAAGTTGGGGGGCGGAGAACACTGAAGCTTTCTTT
CASQSWGAENTEAFF
>few|TRBV5-1|NA|TRBJ2-5
TGCGCCAGCAGCTTGGATGCGGGCGGCGGGACCCAGTACTTC
CASSLDAGGGTQYF
>NA|TRBV19|TRBD1|TRBJ2-7
TGTGCCAGTAGTCCGGGACAGCCCTACGAGCAGTACTTC
CASSPGQPYEQYF
>medium-sized|TRBV27|NA|TRBJ1-5
TGTGCCAGCGGCCTTGAGCGCGGGGGGAATCAGCCCCAGCATTTT
CASGLERGGNQPQHF
>NA|TRBV2|TRBD1|TRBJ2-7
TGTGCCAGCAGTGTGGACAGGGCCTCCTACGAGCAGTACTTC
CASSVDRASYEQYF
>NA|TRBV6-5|NA|TRBJ2-3
TGTGCCAGCAGAAGTCAGGGACTTCGCACAGATACGCAGTATTTT
CASRSQGLRTDTQYF
>NA|TRBV4-1|NA|TRBJ1-6
TGCGCCAGCAGCCAAGATCGGCAAGGGGCTAATTCACCCCTCCACTTT
CASSQDRQGANSPLHF
>NA|TRBV2|TRBD2|TRBJ2-3
TGTGCCAGCAGTGAACAAAGCGGGAGGACTATTAGCACAGATACGCAGTATTTT
CASSEQSGRTISTDTQYF
>few|TRBV5-1|NA|TRBJ1-2
TGCGCCAGCAGCTTGGGACAGGCGGACTACACCTTC
CASSLGQADYTF
>NA|TRBV23-1|NA|TRBJ2-1
TGCGCCAGCAGTCTACTAGGCAGGGGCGCGGGCCATGAGCAGTTCTTC
CASSLLGRGAGHEQFF